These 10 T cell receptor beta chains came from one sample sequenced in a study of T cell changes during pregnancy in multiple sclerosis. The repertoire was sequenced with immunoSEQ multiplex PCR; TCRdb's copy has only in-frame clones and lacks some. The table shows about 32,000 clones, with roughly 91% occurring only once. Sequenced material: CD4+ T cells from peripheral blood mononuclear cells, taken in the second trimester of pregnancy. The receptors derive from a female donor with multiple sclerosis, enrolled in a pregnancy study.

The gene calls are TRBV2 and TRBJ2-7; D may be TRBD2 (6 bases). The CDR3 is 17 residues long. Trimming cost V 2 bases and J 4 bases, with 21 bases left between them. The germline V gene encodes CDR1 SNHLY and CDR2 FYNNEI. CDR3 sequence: CASSENPGLGSRYEQYF. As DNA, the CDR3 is TGTGCCAGCAGTGAAAACCCGGGGCTCGGGAGTCGATACGAGCAGTACTTC.

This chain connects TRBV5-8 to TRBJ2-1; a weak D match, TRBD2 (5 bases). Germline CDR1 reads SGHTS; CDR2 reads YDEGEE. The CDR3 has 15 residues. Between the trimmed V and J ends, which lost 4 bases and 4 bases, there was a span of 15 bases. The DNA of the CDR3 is TGTGCCAGCAGCCGCGAGCTGGGAGCTTACAATGAGCAGTTCTTC. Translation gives CASSRELGAYNEQFF. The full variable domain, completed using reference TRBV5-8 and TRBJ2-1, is EAGVTQSPTHLIKTRGQQATLRCSPISGHTSVYWYQQALGLGLQFLLWYDEGEERNRGNFPPRFSGRQFPNYSSELNVNALELEDSALYLCASSRELGAYNEQFFGPGTRLTVL.

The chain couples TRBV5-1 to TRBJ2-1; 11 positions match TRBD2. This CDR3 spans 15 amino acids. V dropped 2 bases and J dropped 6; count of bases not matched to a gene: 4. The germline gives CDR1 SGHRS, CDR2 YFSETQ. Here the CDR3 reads CASSFTSGSPNEQFF. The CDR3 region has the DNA TGCGCCAGCAGCTTTACTAGCGGGAGTCCCAATGAGCAGTTCTTC. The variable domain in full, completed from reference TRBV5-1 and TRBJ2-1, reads KAGVTQTPRYLIKTRGQQVTLSCSPISGHRSVSWYQQTPGQGLQFLFEYFSETQRNKGNFPGRFSGRQFSNSRSEMNVSTLELGDSALYLCASSFTSGSPNEQFFGPGTRLTVL.

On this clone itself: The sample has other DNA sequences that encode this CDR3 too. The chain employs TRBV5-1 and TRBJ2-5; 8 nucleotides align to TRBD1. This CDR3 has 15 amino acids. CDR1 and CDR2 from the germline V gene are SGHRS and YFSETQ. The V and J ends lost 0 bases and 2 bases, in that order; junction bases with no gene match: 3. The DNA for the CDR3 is TGCGCCAGCAGCTTGGCAAGGACAGGGCAAGAGACCCAGTACTTC. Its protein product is CASSLARTGQETQYF.

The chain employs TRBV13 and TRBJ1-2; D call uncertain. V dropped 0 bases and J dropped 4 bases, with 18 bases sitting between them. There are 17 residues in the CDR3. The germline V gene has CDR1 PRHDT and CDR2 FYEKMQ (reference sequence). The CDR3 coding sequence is TGTGCCAGCAGCTTAGGTGGCCGGCCGAGGGCATCCTATGGCTACACCTTC. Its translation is CASSLGGRPRASYGYTF.

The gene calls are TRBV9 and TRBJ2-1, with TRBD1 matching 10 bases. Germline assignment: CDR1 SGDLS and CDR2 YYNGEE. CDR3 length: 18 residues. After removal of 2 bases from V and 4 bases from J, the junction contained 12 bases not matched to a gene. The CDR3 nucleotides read TGTGCCAGCAGCGTCGACCCGTCCGGGACAGGGGTTTACAATGAGCAGTTCTTC. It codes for CASSVDPSGTGVYNEQFF.

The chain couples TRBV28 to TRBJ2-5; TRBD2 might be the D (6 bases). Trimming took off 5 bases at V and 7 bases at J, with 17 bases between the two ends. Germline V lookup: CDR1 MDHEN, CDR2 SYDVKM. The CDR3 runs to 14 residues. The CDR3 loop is CASSHRLGGGTQYF. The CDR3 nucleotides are TGTGCCAGCAGTCACCGACTGGGGGGTGGGACCCAGTACTTC.

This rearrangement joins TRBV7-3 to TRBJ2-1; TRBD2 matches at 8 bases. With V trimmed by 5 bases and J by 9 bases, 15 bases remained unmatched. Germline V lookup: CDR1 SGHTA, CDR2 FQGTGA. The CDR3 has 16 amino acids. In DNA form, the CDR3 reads TGTGCCAGCAGCCCATCCGGGACTAGGTATGGGGGTGAGCAGTTCTTC. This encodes CASSPSGTRYGGEQFF.

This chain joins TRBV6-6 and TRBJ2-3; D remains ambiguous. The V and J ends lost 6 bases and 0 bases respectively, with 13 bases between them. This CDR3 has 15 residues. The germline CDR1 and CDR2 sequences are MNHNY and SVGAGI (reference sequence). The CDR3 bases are TGTGCCAGCAGCCGCCTTAGAACTAGCACAGATACGCAGTATTTT. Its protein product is CASSRLRTSTDTQYF.

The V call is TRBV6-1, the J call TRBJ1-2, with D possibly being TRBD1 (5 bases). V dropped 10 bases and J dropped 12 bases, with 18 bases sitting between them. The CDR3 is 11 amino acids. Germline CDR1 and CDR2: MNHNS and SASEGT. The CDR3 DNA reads TGTGCCATTACGGGGGAGGTTTTTGACACCTTC. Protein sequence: CAITGEVFDTF.